Described below is a single TCR beta chain sequence and its context. The antigen is unknown. The CDR3 is 15 residues long. In germline, CDR1 is SGHRS, CDR2 YFSETQ. V lost 0 bases and J 0 bases, leaving 10 bases between the germline ends. This record comes from a study of Tregs in tolerant kidney transplant recipients. Points from the study as a whole: Findings come from small patient numbers and require larger validation. Tregs expanded with activated donor B cells seemed most donor-specific.

The protocol was immunoSEQ multiplex PCR, while the TCRdb copy is restricted to in-frame clones and leaves out a portion. Found here are around 75,000 clones, roughly 91% of them singletons; the top ten hold roughly 0.4%. This rearrangement joins TRBV5-1 to TRBJ2-7; D gene unclear. The TCR was taken from a human donor who received a combined kidney and bone marrow transplant. The specimen comprised CD4+ T cells from blood, sampled before the transplant. The CDR3 nucleotides read TGCGCCAGCAGCTTGGTCGGCGGTACCTCCTACGAGCAGTACTTC. It translates to CASSLVGGTSYEQYF.